The entry that follows covers one T cell receptor (beta chain) sequence. Antigen unknown. Assay: immunoSEQ multiplex PCR; the TCRdb copy retains only in-frame clones and omits some. This table holds some 63,000 clones, roughly nine tenths found once. These data belong to a study of cytomegalovirus exposure and HLA in healthy donors. CDR1 SNHLY and CDR2 FYNNEI come from the germline V gene. This CDR3 region has 14 residues. V lost 4 bases to trimming and J lost 5 bases; unmatched junction nucleotides: 8. Study-wide points: Subsequent analysis revealed that first-cohort TCR clusters tended to co-occur in the 120 or so validation repertoires. Specificity for CMV antigens was confirmed in vitro for three of the CMV-associated chains.

Specimen: PBMCs. This rearrangement joins TRBV2 to TRBJ2-7; 7 bases map to TRBD1. This sequence originates from a woman younger than 30 in good health and CMV-seronegative. CDR3 residues: CASSGNRGFHEQYF. The CDR3 nucleotides read TGTGCCAGCAGTGGTAACAGGGGATTCCACGAGCAGTACTTC.